One and the same sample provided the 27 T cell receptor beta chains below, sequenced in a study of T cell changes during pregnancy in multiple sclerosis. Sequencing used immunoSEQ multiplex PCR; TCRdb keeps in-frame clones, though not all of them. The sample lists under 95,000 clones, 94% seen once, with around 0.91% in the top ten. This material consisted of peripheral blood, taken in the second trimester of pregnancy. The source of these receptors is a female donor in good health, enrolled as a control in a pregnancy study.

The chain couples TRBV7-9 to TRBJ2-2; D is possibly TRBD1 (6 bases). V gave up 3 bases and J gave up 4 bases, with 18 bases separating them. CDR3 length: 17 amino acids. Germline V lookup: CDR1 SEHNR, CDR2 FQNEAQ (reference sequence). The CDR3 here is CASSLGALVSGTGELFF. The CDR3 DNA is TGTGCCAGCAGCTTGGGGGCCCTGGTGTCGGGCACCGGGGAGCTGTTTTTT. Using reference TRBV7-9 and TRBJ2-2 for the parts outside the CDR3, the full variable domain is DTGVSQNPRHKITKRGQNVTFRCDPISEHNRLYWYRQTLGQGPEFLTYFQNEAQLEKSRLLSDRFSAERPKGSFSTLEIQRTEQGDSAMYLCASSLGALVSGTGELFFGEGSRLTVL.

V and J are TRBV7-6 and TRBJ2-7; TRBD2 matches 7 bases. The CDR3 length is 17 residues. The V gene end was trimmed by 3 bases and the J gene end by 2 bases; junction bases not matched to a gene: 13. Germline V CDR1 and CDR2: SGHVS, FNYEAQ. The DNA for the CDR3 is TGTGCCAGCAGCTTCGGCCGGAAACGGGGGGAAGCCTACGAGCAGTACTTC. Translation gives CASSFGRKRGEAYEQYF.

The chain is built from TRBV4-1 and TRBJ1-3; D is possibly TRBD1 (6 bases). The CDR3 covers 15 residues. V gave up 5 bases and J gave up 5 bases, with 16 bases separating them. Germline CDR1 MGHRA, CDR2 YSYEKL. CDR3 protein: CASSYRPDRRNTIYF. The CDR3 DNA sequence: TGCGCCAGCAGCTACCGGCCGGACAGAAGAAACACCATATATTTT.

The CDR3 bases are TGTGCCAGCACTTGGAGGACAGAAGAGACCCAGTACTTC. The encoded protein is CASTWRTEETQYF. The chain links TRBV28 to TRBJ2-5, with D perhaps matching TRBD1 (6 bases). V was trimmed by 7 bases and J by 3 bases, leaving 12 bases between them. The CDR3 is made up of 13 amino acids. Germline V gene sequence: CDR1 MDHEN, CDR2 SYDVKM.

This sequence joins TRBV27 and TRBJ2-7, with TRBD2 identical over 8 bases. CDR1 is MNHEY and CDR2 is SMNVEV in the germline V gene (reference sequence). Trimming cost V 6 bases and J 2 bases; bases outside gene matches: 6. The CDR3 extends over 14 amino acids. CDR3 bases: TGTGCCAGCAGCCTTAGCGGGACCCCCTACGAGCAGTACTTC. Protein product: CASSLSGTPYEQYF.

This clone was detected once. The chain couples TRBV7-2 to TRBJ1-2; the D is unclear. This CDR3 has 12 amino acids. V dropped 3 bases and J dropped 3 bases, with 5 bases sitting between them. Germline V gene data show CDR1 as SGHTA and CDR2 as FQGNSA. The CDR3 DNA reads TGTGCCAGCAGCTTGAGGGACTATGGCTACACCTTC. It is translated as CASSLRDYGYTF. Full variable domain (remainder filled in from reference TRBV7-2 and TRBJ1-2): GAGVSQSPSNKVTEKGKDVELRCDPISGHTALYWYRQSLGQGLEFLIYFQGNSAPDKSGLPSDRFSAERTGGSVSTLTIQRTQQEDSAVYLCASSLRDYGYTFGSGTRLTVV.

This rearrangement joins TRBV29-1 to TRBJ2-1; no clear D gene. Looked up from germline, CDR1 is SQVTM and CDR2 is ANQGSEA. The CDR3 is 15 amino acids. V was trimmed by 4 bases and J by 0 bases, leaving 13 bases between them. For the CDR3, the DNA is TGCAGCGTTGTGAGACTTCCGAGCTCCTACAATGAGCAGTTCTTC. Residues: CSVVRLPSSYNEQFF.

The chain carries TRBV6-5 and TRBJ1-1, with TRBD1 matching 10 bases. From germline, CDR1 is MNHEY and CDR2 SVGAGI. V lost 2 bases to trimming and J lost 4 bases; unmatched junction nucleotides: 4. This CDR3 comprises 15 residues. CDR3 amino acids: CASSYGGQGRTEAFF. CDR3 coding DNA: TGTGCCAGCAGTTACGGGGGACAGGGGCGCACTGAAGCTTTCTTT.

The V and J genes are TRBV19 and TRBJ2-5, with D maybe TRBD1 (8 bases). The V end was cut by 6 bases, the J end by 2 bases, with 16 bases between. This CDR3 has 15 residues. In germline, CDR1 is LNHDA, CDR2 SQIVND (reference sequence). The CDR3 sequence: CASSPDREGQETQYF. CDR3 DNA sequence: TGTGCCAGTAGCCCGGACAGGGAGGGACAAGAGACCCAGTACTTC.

This rearrangement joins TRBV27 to TRBJ2-1, with 7 positions matching TRBD1. V gave up 6 bases and J gave up 4 bases; unmatched junction bases: 12. The CDR3 runs 16 residues. Germline V gene sequence: CDR1 MNHEY, CDR2 SMNVEV (reference sequence). This CDR3 is CASSTRPGTVYNEQFF. The CDR3 bases are TGTGCCAGCAGCACGCGCCCCGGGACAGTATACAATGAGCAGTTCTTC.

V and J are TRBV6-6 and TRBJ2-1; 10 bases are a match to TRBD2. After removal of 0 bases from V and 6 bases from J, the junction contained 2 bases not matched to a gene. The length of the CDR3 is 15 residues. The germline V gene encodes CDR1 MNHNY and CDR2 SVGAGI (reference sequence). DNA for the CDR3: TGTGCCAGCAGTTACTCAGCGGGAGGGCCCAATGAGCAGTTCTTC. Its protein is CASSYSAGGPNEQFF.

The chain recombines TRBV7-2 with TRBJ1-5; 8 nucleotides align to TRBD1. The CDR3 length is 15 residues. The V and J ends lost 6 bases and 5 bases, in that order; junction bases with no gene match: 9. Germline loops: CDR1 SGHTA, CDR2 FQGNSA. The CDR3 loop reads CASSQSSGGHQPQHF. DNA for the CDR3: TGTGCCAGCAGTCAAAGCTCAGGGGGCCATCAGCCCCAGCATTTT.

The CDR3 here is CASSLATKETQYF. For the CDR3, the DNA is TGTGCCAGCAGCTTAGCTACTAAAGAGACCCAGTACTTC. V gene TRBV7-2 combines with J gene TRBJ2-5; D is unresolved. With 0 bases removed from V and 3 bases from J, the gap between germline ends came to 5 bases. This CDR3 is built from 13 residues. Looked up from germline, CDR1 is SGHTA and CDR2 is FQGNSA.

V is TRBV27 and J is TRBJ1-5; a possible D gene is TRBD1 (5 bases). Germline V gives CDR1 MNHEY, CDR2 SMNVEV (reference sequence). The CDR3 is 14 residues long. Trimming pared 4 bases from V and 7 bases from J, leaving 14 bases between. The CDR3 region has the DNA TGTGCCAGCAGTTCGTTACTCCAGGGACAGCCCCAGCATTTT. It translates to CASSSLLQGQPQHF.

On this clone itself: This sample includes further DNA sequences coding for the same CDR3. V and J are TRBV27 and TRBJ1-1; no reliable D call. The CDR3 extends over 13 amino acids. Looked up from germline, CDR1 is MNHEY and CDR2 is SMNVEV (reference sequence). V gave up 6 bases and J gave up 1 base, with 9 bases separating them. The chain's CDR3 is CASSLAENTEAFF. The CDR3 DNA reads TGTGCCAGCAGCCTGGCGGAGAACACTGAAGCTTTCTTT.

This clone came up a few times. This chain connects TRBV4-2 to TRBJ1-4; maybe TRBD1 (6 bases). CDR1 and CDR2 (germline): LGHNA, YNFKEQ. V lost 3 bases and J lost 6, with 17 bases in between. CDR3 length equals 16 residues. The CDR3 here is CASSQPSGGADEKLFF. The CDR3 DNA is TGTGCCAGCAGCCAGCCCTCCGGGGGGGCAGATGAAAAACTGTTTTTT.

The chain couples TRBV27 to TRBJ2-1; TRBD2 matches at 14 bases. The CDR3 contains 15 residues. Germline assignment: CDR1 MNHEY and CDR2 SMNVEV (reference sequence). Losses at the gene ends were 6 bases for V and 8 bases for J; bases not matched to a gene: 6. CDR3 region: CASRGGLAGVDEQFF. The CDR3 region has the DNA TGTGCCAGCAGGGGGGGACTAGCGGGAGTAGATGAGCAGTTCTTC.

The CDR3 protein is CASSIRQGNTGELFF. In DNA form, the CDR3 reads TGTGCCAGTAGTATACGGCAGGGAAACACCGGGGAGCTGTTTTTT. This sequence joins TRBV19 and TRBJ2-2, with D possibly matching TRBD1 (5 bases). V gave up 2 bases and J gave up 2 bases, with 9 bases separating them. The CDR3 is 15 residues long. Germline values: CDR1 LNHDA, CDR2 SQIVND (reference sequence).

The J gene is TRBJ2-2, the V gene TRBV9; perhaps TRBD2 as D (5 bases). CDR1 and CDR2 from the germline V gene are SGDLS and YYNGEE. V was clipped by 3 bases and J by 6 bases, with 15 bases between them. The CDR3 sequence is 15 residues long. The CDR3 bases are TGTGCCAGCAGCGCCGTCTCTAGCAGGCCCGGGGAGCTGTTTTTT. Amino acids: CASSAVSSRPGELFF.

This rearrangement joins TRBV2 to TRBJ1-5; a weak D match, TRBD1 (5 bases). Germline CDR1 SNHLY, CDR2 FYNNEI. V was cut by 6 bases and J by 6 bases, with 12 bases left in between. CDR3 size: 13 residues. The CDR3 nucleotides read TGTGCCAGCAGGGCGGGGGGGACTCAGCCCCAGCATTTT. Residues: CASRAGGTQPQHF.

This clone appeared many times. The chain recombines TRBV10-1 with TRBJ2-5, with 8 bases lining up with TRBD1. Per germline, CDR1 WNHNN and CDR2 SYGVQD (reference sequence). After removal of 4 bases from V and 3 bases from J, the junction contained 1 base not matched to a gene. CDR3 length equals 13 residues. The CDR3 region has the DNA TGCGCCAGCAGTGGGACAGGGAAAGAGACCCAGTACTTC. Translation: CASSGTGKETQYF.

The chain employs TRBV6-5 and TRBJ2-7, with a possible D match to TRBD2 (5 bases). V lost 5 bases, J lost 3 bases, and 14 bases lay in between. Germline CDR1 and CDR2: MNHEY and SVGAGI. The CDR3 runs to 14 residues. As DNA, the CDR3 is TGTGCCAGCAGTACCCCAGATCGGGGCTACGAGCAGTACTTC. Protein sequence: CASSTPDRGYEQYF.

The chain recombines TRBV19 with TRBJ2-3, with 9 bases identical to TRBD2. The V gene's germline CDR1 is LNHDA and CDR2 SQIVND (reference sequence). The CDR3 extends over 16 amino acids. The J segment lost 3 bases and the V segment lost 4 bases, leaving 8 bases of the junction unmatched. The CDR3 sequence: CASSTVAGALTDTQYF. The CDR3 region has the DNA TGTGCCAGTAGTACCGTAGCGGGAGCCCTAACAGATACGCAGTATTTT.

The chain has TRBV25-1 and TRBJ2-1; 8 positions match TRBD2. CDR3 length: 15 amino acids. Losses at the gene ends were 2 bases for V and 7 bases for J; bases not matched to a gene: 7. Germline loops: CDR1 MGHDK, CDR2 SYGVNS. The CDR3 here is CASSETRGAGNEQFF. For the CDR3, the DNA is TGTGCCAGCAGTGAAACGCGGGGGGCGGGGAATGAGCAGTTCTTC. Full variable domain (remainder filled in from reference TRBV25-1 and TRBJ2-1): EADIYQTPRYLVIGTGKKITLECSQTMGHDKMYWYQQDPGMELHLIHYSYGVNSTEKGDLSSESTVSRIRTEHFPLTLESARPSHTSQYLCASSETRGAGNEQFFGPGTRLTVL.

The rearrangement uses TRBV4-2 and TRBJ1-5, with no clear D. From germline, CDR1 is LGHNA and CDR2 YNFKEQ. CDR3 length: 16 residues. With 3 bases removed from V and 3 bases from J, the gap between germline ends came to 15 bases. The CDR3 loop is CASSHIITDINQPQHF. In DNA, the CDR3 is TGTGCCAGCAGCCATATCATCACAGATATCAATCAGCCCCAGCATTTT.

The chain combines TRBV4-2 with TRBJ2-7; 9 positions match TRBD2. Germline loops: CDR1 LGHNA, CDR2 YNFKEQ. The CDR3 spans 15 residues. J gave up 6 bases and V 0 bases, and 6 bases lay outside the gene matches. CDR3 sequence (DNA): TGTGCCAGCAGCCAAGACGGCGGGAGGGCCGCCGAGCAGTACTTC. Its translation is CASSQDGGRAAEQYF.

J is TRBJ1-1 and V is TRBV20-1; the D is unclear. Germline CDR1 DFQATT, CDR2 SNEGSKA (reference sequence). V dropped 3 bases and J dropped 8 bases, with 10 bases sitting between them. This CDR3 has 11 amino acids. This CDR3 is CSARRDWEAFF. CDR3 DNA: TGCAGTGCTAGGAGGGATTGGGAAGCTTTCTTT.